Listed here are 10 T cell receptor beta chains from one sample, sequenced in a study of metastatic and nonmetastatic thyroid tumors. TCRdb re-called the PCR reads via MiXCR. This sample carries some 55,000 clones, 20% of them seen once, and the ten largest clones take about 3.9%. Every patient was untreated before thyroid surgery. Sample: blood. The receptors come from a female donor with papillary thyroid cancer or a benign thyroid nodule (not recorded which). Some clones in this sample may be carry-over from other donors' samples.

This clone showed up many times. The rearrangement links TRBV11-1 to TRBJ2-2; D possibly uses TRBD1 or TRBD2 (5 bases each). The CDR3 is made up of 16 amino acids. Germline-derived CDR1 and CDR2 are SGHAT and FQDESV (reference sequence). V gave up 4 bases and J gave up 1 base, with 13 bases separating them. The CDR3 bases are TGTGCCAGCAGCTATCCGGGACCCCAGAACACCGGGGAGCTGTTTTTT. Translated, it gives CASSYPGPQNTGELFF.

This clone was detected ten times or more. The V gene is TRBV27, the J gene TRBJ2-7; TRBD1 aligns across 8 bases. The J segment lost 2 bases and the V segment lost 3 bases, leaving 3 bases of the junction unmatched. This CDR3 region has 14 residues. In germline, CDR1 is MNHEY, CDR2 SMNVEV (reference sequence). The CDR3 sequence: CASSFQTGAYEQYF. The CDR3 DNA reads as TGTGCCAGCAGTTTCCAGACAGGGGCCTACGAGCAGTACTTC.

In this sample, this clone turned up many times. CDR3 in amino acids: CSARVPDRGLTEAFF. The DNA of the CDR3 is TGCAGTGCTAGAGTGCCTGACAGGGGGCTGACTGAAGCTTTCTTT. This chain connects TRBV20-1 to TRBJ1-1, with 10 positions matching TRBD1. Germline V gene sequence: CDR1 DFQATT, CDR2 SNEGSKA (reference sequence). The junction had 7 bases not matched to a gene; V was cut back by 1 base and J by 5 bases. The CDR3 extends over 15 amino acids.

This clone has at least ten counts. This chain uses TRBV18 with TRBJ2-7; D may be TRBD1 (5 bases). CDR1 KGHSH and CDR2 LQKENI come from the germline V gene. The CDR3 has 14 residues. V was cut by 3 bases and J by 4 bases, with 13 bases left in between. The CDR3 coding sequence is TGTGCCAGCTCACCTCGCCAGGGTCCTTACGAGCAGTACTTC. Translation: CASSPRQGPYEQYF.

About this clone: This may stem from a read error, because a much larger clone lies one nucleotide away. The rearrangement uses TRBV11-2 and TRBJ2-1; 7 bases align to TRBD2. Germline assignment: CDR1 SGHAT and CDR2 FQNNGV. CDR3 length: 15 residues. CDR3 sequence: CAISPTGTSAHEQFF. For the CDR3, the DNA is TGTGCCATCAGCCCAACCGGTACTAGCGCCCATGAGCAGTTCTTC.

The table lists this clone with many counts. As DNA, the CDR3 is TGTGCCACCAGCAGCAGGGGGCCGGGCACCGGGGAGCTGTTTTTT. Its protein is CATSSRGPGTGELFF. The chain combines TRBV15 with TRBJ2-2; 8 bases agree with TRBD1. In germline, CDR1 is LNHNV, CDR2 YYDKDF (reference sequence). The V segment lost 3 bases and the J segment 4 bases; nucleotides outside the gene matches: 4. This CDR3 has 15 amino acids.

Ten or more counts support this clone. V is TRBV6-1 and J is TRBJ2-5; 7 bases map to TRBD2. The CDR3 has 15 residues. V lost 2 bases and J lost 2; bases outside the gene matches: 5. Germline CDR1 MNHNS, CDR2 SASEGT. The DNA for the CDR3 is TGTGCCAGCAGTGAATCAGCGGGGTCGCAAGAGACCCAGTACTTC. Its protein product is CASSESAGSQETQYF.

J is TRBJ1-4 and V is TRBV19, with D perhaps matching TRBD1 (5 bases). The V end was cut by 8 bases, the J end by 10 bases, with 20 bases between. CDR3 length equals 14 residues. Germline CDR1 LNHDA, CDR2 SQIVND (reference sequence). CDR3 region: CASGAGGLRVKLFF. CDR3 DNA sequence: TGTGCCAGTGGCGCCGGGGGACTCCGGGTAAAACTGTTTTTT.

In the case of this clone: Relative to the germline gene, one junction end is altered; a read error may explain this. J is TRBJ2-7 and V is TRBV11-2; D unresolved. Per the germline V gene, CDR1 is SGHAT and CDR2 is FQNNGV. The CDR3 is made up of 14 amino acids. The CDR3 is CVSSSTTPIYDQYF. The DNA for the CDR3 is TGTGTCAGCAGCTCAACCACCCCAATCTACGACCAGTACTTC.

This clone was counted at least ten times. The chain uses TRBV28 and TRBJ2-3; 8 nucleotides match TRBD2. CDR3 length: 18 residues. From germline, CDR1 is MDHEN and CDR2 SYDVKM. The trim removed 3 bases at V and 7 bases at J, leaving 18 bases unmatched. The CDR3 protein is CASSLSLPAGGPSNTQYF. The CDR3 bases are TGTGCCAGCAGTTTGTCCCTCCCCGCGGGAGGACCCTCAAATACGCAGTATTTT.